This TCR beta chain was found in a study of cytomegalovirus exposure and HLA in healthy donors. In the PCR, 60 Vbeta and 13 Jbeta primers were used. Here immunoSEQ multiplex PCR was the method, and the copy in TCRdb shows in-frame clones only, minus some. This sample has around 150,000 clones; more than 70% occur once, and the top ten carry over 1.3%. Sequencing input: PBMCs. The sequence derives from a man aged 60 to 75 in good health and CMV-seronegative.

CDR3 nucleotides: TGCAGCGTTGGGGCAGACCTCAATCAGCCCCAGCATTTT. This translates into CSVGADLNQPQHF. The rearrangement joins TRBV29-1 to TRBJ1-5; D gene ambiguous. V was cut by 4 bases and J by 3 bases, with 10 bases left in between. Germline CDR1 is SQVTM and CDR2 is ANQGSEA. The CDR3 runs 13 residues.